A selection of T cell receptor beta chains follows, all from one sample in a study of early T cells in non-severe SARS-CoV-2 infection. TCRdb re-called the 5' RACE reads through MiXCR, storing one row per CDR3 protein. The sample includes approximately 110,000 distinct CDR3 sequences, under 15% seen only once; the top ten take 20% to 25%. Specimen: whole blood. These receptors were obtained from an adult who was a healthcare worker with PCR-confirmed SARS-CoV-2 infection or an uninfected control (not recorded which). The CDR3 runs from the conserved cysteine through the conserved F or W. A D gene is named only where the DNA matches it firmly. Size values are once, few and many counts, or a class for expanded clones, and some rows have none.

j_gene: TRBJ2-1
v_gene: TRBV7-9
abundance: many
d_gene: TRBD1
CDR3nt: TGTGCCAGCAGCTTGGACAGGGTCTCTGAGCAGTTCTTC
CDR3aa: CASSLDRVSEQFF

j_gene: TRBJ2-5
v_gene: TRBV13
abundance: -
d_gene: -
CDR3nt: TGTGCCAGCAGCTTTGAGGCAGAGGAGACCCAGTACTTC
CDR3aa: CASSFEAEETQYF

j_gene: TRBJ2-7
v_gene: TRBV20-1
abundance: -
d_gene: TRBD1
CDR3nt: TGCAGTGCTAGACTCGTCCCGGGACAGGGGCCTTCTGGGGAGCAGTACTTC
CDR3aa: CSARLVPGQGPSGEQYF

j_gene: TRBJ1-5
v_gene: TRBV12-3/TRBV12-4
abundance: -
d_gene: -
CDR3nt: TGTGCCAGCGCGCCCTTGGGGCAGCCCCAGCATTTT
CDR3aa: CASAPLGQPQHF

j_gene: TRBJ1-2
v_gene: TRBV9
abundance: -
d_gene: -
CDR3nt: TGTGCCAGCAGCCAACTCCACTATGGCTACACCTTC
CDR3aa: CASSQLHYGYTF

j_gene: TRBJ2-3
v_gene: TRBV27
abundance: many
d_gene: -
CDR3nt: TGTGCCAGCAGTTTCAAAGCGACAGATACGCAGTATTTT
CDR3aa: CASSFKATDTQYF

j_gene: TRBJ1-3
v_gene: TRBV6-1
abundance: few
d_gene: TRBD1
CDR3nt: TGTGCCAGCAGTGCGGGGACAGGGGCCGGCTCTGGAAACACCATATATTTT
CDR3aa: CASSAGTGAGSGNTIYF

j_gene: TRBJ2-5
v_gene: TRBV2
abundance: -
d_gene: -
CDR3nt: TGTGCCAGCACCCTCAGGGCAGAGACCCAGTACTTC
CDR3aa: CASTLRAETQYF

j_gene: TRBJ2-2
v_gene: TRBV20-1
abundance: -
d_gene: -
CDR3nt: TGCAGTGCAGCCCGGCGGGTTAACGGGGAGCTGTTTTTT
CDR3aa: CSAARRVNGELFF

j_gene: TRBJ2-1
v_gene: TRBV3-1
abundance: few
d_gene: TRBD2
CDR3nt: TGTGCCAGCAGCCAAGCCGGGACTAGAACTGAGCAGTTCTTC
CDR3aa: CASSQAGTRTEQFF

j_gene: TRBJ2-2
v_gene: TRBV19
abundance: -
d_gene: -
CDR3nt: TGTGCCAGCAAATTCCGGGAACAGTACACCGGGGAGCTGTTTTTT
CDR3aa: CASKFREQYTGELFF

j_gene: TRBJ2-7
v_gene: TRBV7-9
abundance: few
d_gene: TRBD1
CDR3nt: TGTGCCAGCAGCTTCGGGACAGGGGGAATGTGGGAGCAGTACTTC
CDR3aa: CASSFGTGGMWEQYF

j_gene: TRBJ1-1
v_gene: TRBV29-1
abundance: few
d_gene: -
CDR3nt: TGCAGCGTTGACGGTAGTTGGGGCACTGAAGCTTTCTTT
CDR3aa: CSVDGSWGTEAFF

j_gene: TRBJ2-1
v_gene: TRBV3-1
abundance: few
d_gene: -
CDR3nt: TGTGCCAGCAGCCAAGATTGGACTCTCAATGAGCAGTTCTTC
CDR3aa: CASSQDWTLNEQFF

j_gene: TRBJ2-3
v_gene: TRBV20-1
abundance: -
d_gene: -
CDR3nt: TGCAGTGCAACTTTGGGGATGGGGACGGGCCCAGATACGCAGTATTTT
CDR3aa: CSATLGMGTGPDTQYF

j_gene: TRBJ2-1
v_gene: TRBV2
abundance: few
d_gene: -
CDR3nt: TGTGCCAGCTCTGGTGGGTTAGTTCGAGATGAGCAGTTCTTC
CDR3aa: CASSGGLVRDEQFF

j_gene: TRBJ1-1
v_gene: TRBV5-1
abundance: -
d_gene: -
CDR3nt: TGCGCCAGCAGCTTGGCGGTACAGGGCACTGAAGCTTTCTTT
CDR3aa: CASSLAVQGTEAFF

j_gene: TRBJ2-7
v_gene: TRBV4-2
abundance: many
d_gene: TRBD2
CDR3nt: TGTGCCAGCAGTCACAGCGGGGGGGCCTACGAGCAGTACTTC
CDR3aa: CASSHSGGAYEQYF

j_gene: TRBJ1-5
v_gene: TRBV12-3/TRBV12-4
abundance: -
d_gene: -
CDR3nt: TGTGCCAGCAGTGCTGGCAGGGTAGGGCAGCCCCAGCATTTT
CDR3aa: CASSAGRVGQPQHF

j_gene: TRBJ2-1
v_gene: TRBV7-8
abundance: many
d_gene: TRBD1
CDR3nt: TGTGCCAGCAGCTTAGGCAGGGGGCTTACCTACAATGAGCAGTTCTTC
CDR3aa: CASSLGRGLTYNEQFF

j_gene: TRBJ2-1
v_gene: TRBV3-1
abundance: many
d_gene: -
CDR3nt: TGTGCCAGCAGCCAAGATTCCCTTCGCCTGAGCTCCTACAATGAGCAGTTCTTC
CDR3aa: CASSQDSLRLSSYNEQFF

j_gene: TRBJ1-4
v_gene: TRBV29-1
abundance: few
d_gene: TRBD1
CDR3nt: TGCAGCGTCCTGGGACAGTCTAATGAAAAACTGTTTTTT
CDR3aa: CSVLGQSNEKLFF

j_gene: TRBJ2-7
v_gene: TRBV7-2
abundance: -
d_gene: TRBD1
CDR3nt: TGTGCCAGCAGTAAGACAGGGGGCAGATACGAGCAGTACTTC
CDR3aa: CASSKTGGRYEQYF

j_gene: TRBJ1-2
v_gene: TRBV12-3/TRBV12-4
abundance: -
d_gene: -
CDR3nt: TGTGCCAGCAGTTTAGATGGACGGACTTATGGCTACACCTTC
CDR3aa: CASSLDGRTYGYTF

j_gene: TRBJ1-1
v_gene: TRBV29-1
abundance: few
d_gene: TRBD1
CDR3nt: TGCAGCGCAAGGACAGGGAACACTGAAGCTTTCTTT
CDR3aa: CSARTGNTEAFF

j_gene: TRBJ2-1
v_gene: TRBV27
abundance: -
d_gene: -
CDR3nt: TGTGCCAGCGGGGCAGGGGCTCCTCTAGGGTACAATGAGCAGTTCTTC
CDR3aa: CASGAGAPLGYNEQFF

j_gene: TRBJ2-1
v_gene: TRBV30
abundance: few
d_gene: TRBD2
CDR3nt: TGTGCCTGGAGCCCACCCACTAGCGGGGGGGCCCTTGAGTTCTTC
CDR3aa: CAWSPPTSGGALEFF

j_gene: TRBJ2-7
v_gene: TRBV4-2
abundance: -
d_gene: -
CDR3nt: TGTGCCAGCAGCCAAGAACTTTTCTCCTACGAGCAGTACTTC
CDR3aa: CASSQELFSYEQYF

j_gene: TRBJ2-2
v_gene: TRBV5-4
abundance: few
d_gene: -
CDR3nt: TGTGCCAGCTCCCCCGCCCTTGCCACCGGGGAGCTGTTTTTT
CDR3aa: CASSPALATGELFF

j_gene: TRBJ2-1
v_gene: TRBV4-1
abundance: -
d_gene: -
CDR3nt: TGCGCCAGCAGCGGGGGTACGACCTACAATGAGCAGTTCTTC
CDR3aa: CASSGGTTYNEQFF

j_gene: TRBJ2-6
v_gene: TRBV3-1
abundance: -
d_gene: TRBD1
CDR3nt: TGTGCCAGCAGCCCCCGGACAGGGGCCTCTGGGGCCAACGTCCTGACTTTC
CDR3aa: CASSPRTGASGANVLTF

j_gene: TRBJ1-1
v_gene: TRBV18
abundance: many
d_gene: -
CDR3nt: TGTGCCAGCTCACCAAATTTGGAGAACACTGAAGCTTTCTTT
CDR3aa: CASSPNLENTEAFF

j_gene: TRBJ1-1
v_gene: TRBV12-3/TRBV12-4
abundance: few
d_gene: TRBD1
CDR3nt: TGTGCCAGCAGTTTAACAGGGGGCGGCACTGAAGCTTTCTTT
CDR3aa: CASSLTGGGTEAFF